This T cell receptor beta chain originates from a study of cytomegalovirus exposure and HLA in healthy donors. TCRdb's copy holds only in-frame clones and misses some; the assay was immunoSEQ multiplex PCR. This sample has some 170,000 clones, with approximately 86% found just once. The clonotype comes from a man aged 30-40 years in good health and CMV-seropositive. The sample was PBMCs.

The CDR3 loop reads CASSTGLAGYGTSEQFF. The CDR3, as DNA: TGTGCCAGTAGTACTGGACTAGCGGGGTATGGTACTAGTGAGCAGTTCTTC. This rearrangement joins TRBV19 to TRBJ2-1, with 12 positions matching TRBD2. CDR3 size: 17 residues. From germline, CDR1 is LNHDA and CDR2 SQIVND (reference sequence). Trimming at V came to 4 bases and at J to 9 bases, leaving 13 bases not matched to a gene. The whole variable domain, filled in from reference TRBV19 and TRBJ2-1, reads DGGITQSPKYLFRKEGQNVTLSCEQNLNHDAMYWYRQDPGQGLRLIYYSQIVNDFQKGDIAEGYSVSREKKESFPLTVTSAQKNPTAFYLCASSTGLAGYGTSEQFFGPGTRLTVL.